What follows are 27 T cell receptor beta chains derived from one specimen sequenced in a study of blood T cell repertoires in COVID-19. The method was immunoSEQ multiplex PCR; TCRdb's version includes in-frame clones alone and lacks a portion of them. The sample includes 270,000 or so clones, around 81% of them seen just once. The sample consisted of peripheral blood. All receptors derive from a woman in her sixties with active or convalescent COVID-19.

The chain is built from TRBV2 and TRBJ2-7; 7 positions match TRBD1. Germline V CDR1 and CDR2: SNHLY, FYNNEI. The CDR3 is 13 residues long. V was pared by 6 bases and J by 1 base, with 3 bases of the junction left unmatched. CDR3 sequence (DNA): TGTGCCAGCAGGGGGGACAGATCCTACGAGCAGTACTTC. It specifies CASRGDRSYEQYF.

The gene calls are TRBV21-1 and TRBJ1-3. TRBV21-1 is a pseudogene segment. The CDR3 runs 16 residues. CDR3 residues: CAITSCRGLSGNTIYF. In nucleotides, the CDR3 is TGTGCCATCACGTCTTGTCGCGGATTGTCTGGAAACACCATATATTTT.

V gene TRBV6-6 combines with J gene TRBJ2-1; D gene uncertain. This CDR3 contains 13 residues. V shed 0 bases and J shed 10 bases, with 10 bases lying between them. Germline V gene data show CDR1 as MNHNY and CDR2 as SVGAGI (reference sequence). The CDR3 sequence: CASSYSSRREQFF. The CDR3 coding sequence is TGTGCCAGCAGTTACTCGAGCCGGCGGGAGCAGTTCTTC.

The CDR3 DNA reads as TGTGCCAGCAGTGACCGGGACACTACGCAGTATTTT. Protein product: CASSDRDTTQYF. The chain couples TRBV6-1 to TRBJ2-3; D perhaps matches TRBD1 (6 bases). Trimming shortened V by 3 bases and J by 8 bases, and 9 bases separated the two germline ends. CDR1 and CDR2 from the germline V gene are MNHNS and SASEGT. This CDR3 comprises 12 residues.

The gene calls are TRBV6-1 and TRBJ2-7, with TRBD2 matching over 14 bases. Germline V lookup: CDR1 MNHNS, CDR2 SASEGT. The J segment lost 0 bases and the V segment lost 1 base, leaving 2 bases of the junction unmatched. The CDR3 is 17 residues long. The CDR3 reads CASSEGTSGGYSYEQYF. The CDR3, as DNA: TGTGCCAGCAGTGAAGGGACTAGCGGGGGGTACTCCTACGAGCAGTACTTC.

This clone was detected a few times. As DNA, the CDR3 is TGTGCCAGCAGCTTAGTGGGGGGGCCGGAGGACGAGCAGTACTTC. Encoded protein: CASSLVGGPEDEQYF. The chain joins TRBV7-8 to TRBJ2-7; perhaps TRBD2 as D (7 bases). CDR3 length equals 15 residues. V lost 1 base, J lost 5 bases, and 15 bases lay in between. CDR1 and CDR2 (germline): SGHVS, FQNEAQ. The complete variable domain, with remaining parts taken from reference TRBV7-8 and TRBJ2-7, reads GAGVSQSPRYKVAKRGQDVALRCDPISGHVSLFWYQQALGQGPEFLTYFQNEAQLDKSGLPSDRFFAERPEGSVSTLKIQRTQQEDSAVYLCASSLVGGPEDEQYFGPGTRLTVT.

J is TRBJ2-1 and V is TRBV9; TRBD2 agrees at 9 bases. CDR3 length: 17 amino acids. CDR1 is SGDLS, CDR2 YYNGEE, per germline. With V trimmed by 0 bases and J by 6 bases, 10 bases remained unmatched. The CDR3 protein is CASSVALAAGGGNEQFF. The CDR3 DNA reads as TGTGCCAGCAGCGTAGCTCTTGCAGCGGGGGGTGGCAATGAGCAGTTCTTC.

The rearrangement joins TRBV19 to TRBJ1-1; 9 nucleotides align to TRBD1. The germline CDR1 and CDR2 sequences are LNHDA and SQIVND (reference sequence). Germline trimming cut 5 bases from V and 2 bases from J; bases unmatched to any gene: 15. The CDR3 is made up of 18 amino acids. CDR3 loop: CASSSLTGTGLRNTEAFF. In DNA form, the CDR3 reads TGTGCCAGTAGTTCTTTAACCGGGACAGGGTTGCGAAACACTGAAGCTTTCTTT. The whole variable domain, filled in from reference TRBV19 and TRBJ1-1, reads DGGITQSPKYLFRKEGQNVTLSCEQNLNHDAMYWYRQDPGQGLRLIYYSQIVNDFQKGDIAEGYSVSREKKESFPLTVTSAQKNPTAFYLCASSSLTGTGLRNTEAFFGQGTRLTVV.

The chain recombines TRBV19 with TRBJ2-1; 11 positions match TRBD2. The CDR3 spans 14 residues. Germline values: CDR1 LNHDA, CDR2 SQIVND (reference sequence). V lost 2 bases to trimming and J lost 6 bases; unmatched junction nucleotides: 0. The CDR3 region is CASSITSGGNEQFF. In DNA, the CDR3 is TGTGCCAGTAGTATAACTAGCGGGGGCAATGAGCAGTTCTTC.

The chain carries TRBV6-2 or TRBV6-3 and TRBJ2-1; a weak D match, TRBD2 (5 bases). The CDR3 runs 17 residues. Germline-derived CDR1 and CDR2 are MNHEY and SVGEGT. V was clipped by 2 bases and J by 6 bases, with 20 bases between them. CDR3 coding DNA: TGTGCCAGCAGTTACGAAGTCGGCGGGCCCCCGTCCAATGAGCAGTTCTTC. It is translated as CASSYEVGGPPSNEQFF.

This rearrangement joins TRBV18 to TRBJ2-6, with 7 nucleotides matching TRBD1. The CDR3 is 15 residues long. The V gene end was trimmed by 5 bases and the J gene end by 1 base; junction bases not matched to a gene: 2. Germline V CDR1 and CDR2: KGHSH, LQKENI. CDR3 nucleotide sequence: TGTGCCAGCTCAGCGGACAGGTCTGGGGCCAACGTCCTGACTTTC. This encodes CASSADRSGANVLTF.

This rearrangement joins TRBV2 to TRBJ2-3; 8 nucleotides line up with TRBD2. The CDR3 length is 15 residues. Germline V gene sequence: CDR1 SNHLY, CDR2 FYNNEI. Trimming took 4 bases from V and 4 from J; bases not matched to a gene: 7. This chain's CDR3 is CASSGGTRSADTQYF. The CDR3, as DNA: TGTGCCAGCAGTGGGGGGACTAGAAGTGCAGATACGCAGTATTTT.

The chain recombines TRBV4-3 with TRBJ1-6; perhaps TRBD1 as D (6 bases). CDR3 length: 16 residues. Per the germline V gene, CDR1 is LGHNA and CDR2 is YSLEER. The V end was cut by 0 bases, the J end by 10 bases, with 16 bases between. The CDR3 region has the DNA TGCGCCAGCAGCCAAGACCCTCAGGGGAAAGGGTCACCCCTCCACTTT. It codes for CASSQDPQGKGSPLHF.

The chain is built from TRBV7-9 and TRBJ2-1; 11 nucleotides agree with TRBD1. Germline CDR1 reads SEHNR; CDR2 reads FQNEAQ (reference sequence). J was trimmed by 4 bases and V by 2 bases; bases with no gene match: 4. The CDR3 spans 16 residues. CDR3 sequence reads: CASSLRWDRGYNEQFF. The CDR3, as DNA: TGTGCCAGCAGCTTACGTTGGGACAGGGGGTACAATGAGCAGTTCTTC.

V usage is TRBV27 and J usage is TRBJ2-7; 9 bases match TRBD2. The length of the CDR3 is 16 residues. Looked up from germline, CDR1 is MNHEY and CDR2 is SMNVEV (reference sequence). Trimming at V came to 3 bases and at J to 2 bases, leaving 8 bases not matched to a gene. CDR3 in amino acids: CASSLNAGGPAYEQYF. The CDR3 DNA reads TGTGCCAGCAGTTTGAACGCGGGGGGGCCCGCCTACGAGCAGTACTTC.

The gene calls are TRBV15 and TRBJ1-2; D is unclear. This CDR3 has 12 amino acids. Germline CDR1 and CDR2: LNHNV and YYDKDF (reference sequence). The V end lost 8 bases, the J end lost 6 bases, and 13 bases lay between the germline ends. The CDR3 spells CATVGETDGYTF. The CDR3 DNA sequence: TGTGCCACCGTAGGAGAAACCGATGGCTACACCTTC. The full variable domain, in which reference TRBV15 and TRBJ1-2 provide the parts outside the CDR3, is DAMVIQNPRYQVTQFGKPVTLSCSQTLNHNVMYWYQQKSSQAPKLLFHYYDKDFNNEADTPDNFQSRRPNTSFCFLDIRSPGLGDTAMYLCATVGETDGYTFGSGTRLTVV.

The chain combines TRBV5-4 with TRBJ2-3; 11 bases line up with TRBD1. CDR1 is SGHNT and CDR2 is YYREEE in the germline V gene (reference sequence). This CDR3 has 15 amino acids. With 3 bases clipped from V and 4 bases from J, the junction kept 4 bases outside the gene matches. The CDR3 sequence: CASSYGTGGADTQYF. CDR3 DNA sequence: TGTGCCAGCAGCTACGGGACAGGGGGGGCAGATACGCAGTATTTT.

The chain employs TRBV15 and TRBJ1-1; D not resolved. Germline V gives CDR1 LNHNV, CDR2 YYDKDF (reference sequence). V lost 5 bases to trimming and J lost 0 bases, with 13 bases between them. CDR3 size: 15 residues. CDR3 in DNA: TGTGCCACCAGCGGCCCAGTTGCCATGAACACTGAAGCTTTCTTT. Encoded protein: CATSGPVAMNTEAFF. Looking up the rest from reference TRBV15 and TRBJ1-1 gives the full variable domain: DAMVIQNPRYQVTQFGKPVTLSCSQTLNHNVMYWYQQKSSQAPKLLFHYYDKDFNNEADTPDNFQSRRPNTSFCFLDIRSPGLGDTAMYLCATSGPVAMNTEAFFGQGTRLTVV.

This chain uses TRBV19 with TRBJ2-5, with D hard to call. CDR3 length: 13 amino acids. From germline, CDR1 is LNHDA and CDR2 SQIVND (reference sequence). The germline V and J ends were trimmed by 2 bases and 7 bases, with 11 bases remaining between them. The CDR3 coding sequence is TGTGCCAGTAGTATAAGCCAGCCAGGGACCCAGTACTTC. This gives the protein CASSISQPGTQYF. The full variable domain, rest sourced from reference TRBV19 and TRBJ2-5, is DGGITQSPKYLFRKEGQNVTLSCEQNLNHDAMYWYRQDPGQGLRLIYYSQIVNDFQKGDIAEGYSVSREKKESFPLTVTSAQKNPTAFYLCASSISQPGTQYFGPGTRLLVL.

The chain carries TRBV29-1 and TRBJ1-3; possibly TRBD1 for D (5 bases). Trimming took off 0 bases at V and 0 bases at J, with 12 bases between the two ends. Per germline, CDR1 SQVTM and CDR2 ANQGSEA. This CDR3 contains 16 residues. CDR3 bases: TGCAGCGTTGAAGATAGGGGCTCTTACTCTGGAAACACCATATATTTT. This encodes CSVEDRGSYSGNTIYF.

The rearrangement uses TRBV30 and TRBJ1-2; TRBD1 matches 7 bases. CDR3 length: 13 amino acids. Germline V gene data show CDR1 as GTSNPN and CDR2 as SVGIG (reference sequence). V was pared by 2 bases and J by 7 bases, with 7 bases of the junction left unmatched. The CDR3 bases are TGTGCCTGGAGTACAGCTACAGGGGTTGGCTACACCTTC. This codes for CAWSTATGVGYTF.

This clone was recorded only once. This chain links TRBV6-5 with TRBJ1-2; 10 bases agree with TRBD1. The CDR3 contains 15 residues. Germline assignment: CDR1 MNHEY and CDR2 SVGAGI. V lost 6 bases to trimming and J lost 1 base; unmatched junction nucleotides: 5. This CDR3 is CASSSGQGFNYGYTF. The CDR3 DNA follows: TGTGCCAGCAGCTCGGGACAGGGGTTTAACTATGGCTACACCTTC.

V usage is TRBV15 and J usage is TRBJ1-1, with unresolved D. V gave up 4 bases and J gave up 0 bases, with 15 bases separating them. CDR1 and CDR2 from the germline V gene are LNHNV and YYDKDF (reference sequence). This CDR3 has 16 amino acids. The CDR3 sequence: CATSNSGGLLNTEAFF. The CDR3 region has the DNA TGTGCCACCAGCAACAGCGGAGGGCTACTGAACACTGAAGCTTTCTTT.

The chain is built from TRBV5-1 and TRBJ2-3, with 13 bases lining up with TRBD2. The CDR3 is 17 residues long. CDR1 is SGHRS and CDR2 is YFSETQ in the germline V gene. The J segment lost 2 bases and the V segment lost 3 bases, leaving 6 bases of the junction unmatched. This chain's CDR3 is CASSWTGLAGVTDTQYF. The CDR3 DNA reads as TGCGCCAGCAGCTGGACCGGACTAGCGGGGGTCACAGATACGCAGTATTTT.

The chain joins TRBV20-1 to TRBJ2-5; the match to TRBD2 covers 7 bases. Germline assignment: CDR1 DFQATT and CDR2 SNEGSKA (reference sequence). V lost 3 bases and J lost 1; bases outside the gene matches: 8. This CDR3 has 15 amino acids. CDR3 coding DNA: TGCAGTGCTAGTTGGGGGGGTCCTTTCCAAGAGACCCAGTACTTC. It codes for CSASWGGPFQETQYF.

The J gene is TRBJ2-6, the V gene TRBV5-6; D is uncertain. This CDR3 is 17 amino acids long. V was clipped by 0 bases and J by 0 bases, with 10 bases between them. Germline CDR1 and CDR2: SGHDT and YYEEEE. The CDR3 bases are TGTGCCAGCAGCTTGGCCGGCTGGGCCTCTGGGGCCAACGTCCTGACTTTC. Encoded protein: CASSLAGWASGANVLTF.

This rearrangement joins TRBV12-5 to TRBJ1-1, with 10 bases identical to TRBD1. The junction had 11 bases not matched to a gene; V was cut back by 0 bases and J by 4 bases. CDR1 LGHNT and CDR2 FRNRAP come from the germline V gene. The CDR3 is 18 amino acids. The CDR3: CASGLVLGTGEAVTEAFF. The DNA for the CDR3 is TGTGCTAGTGGTTTGGTACTAGGGACAGGGGAGGCGGTCACTGAAGCTTTCTTT.